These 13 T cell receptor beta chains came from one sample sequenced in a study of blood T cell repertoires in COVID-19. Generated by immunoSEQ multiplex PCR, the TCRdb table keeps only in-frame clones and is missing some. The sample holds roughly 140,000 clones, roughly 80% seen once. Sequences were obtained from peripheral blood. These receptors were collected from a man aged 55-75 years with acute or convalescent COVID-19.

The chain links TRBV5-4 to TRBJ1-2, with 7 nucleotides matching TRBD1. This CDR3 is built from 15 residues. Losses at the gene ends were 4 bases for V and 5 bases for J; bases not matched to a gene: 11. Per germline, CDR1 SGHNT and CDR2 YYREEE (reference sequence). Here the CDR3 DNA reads TGTGCCAGCAGCGGGGGCCTAGGACAGGAGTATGGCTACACCTTC. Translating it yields CASSGGLGQEYGYTF.

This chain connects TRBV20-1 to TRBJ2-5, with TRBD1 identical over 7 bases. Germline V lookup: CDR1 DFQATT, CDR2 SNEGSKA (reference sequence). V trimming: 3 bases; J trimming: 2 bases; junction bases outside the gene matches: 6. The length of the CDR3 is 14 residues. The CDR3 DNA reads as TGCAGTGCTAGTTATAGACAGGGACAAGAGACCCAGTACTTC. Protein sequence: CSASYRQGQETQYF.

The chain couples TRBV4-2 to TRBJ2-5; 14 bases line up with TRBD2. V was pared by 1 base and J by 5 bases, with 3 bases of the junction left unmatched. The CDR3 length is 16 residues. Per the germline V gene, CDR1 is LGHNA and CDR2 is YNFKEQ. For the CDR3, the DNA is TGTGCCAGCAGCCAAGGACTAGCGGGGGGGCGCGAGACCCAGTACTTC. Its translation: CASSQGLAGGRETQYF.

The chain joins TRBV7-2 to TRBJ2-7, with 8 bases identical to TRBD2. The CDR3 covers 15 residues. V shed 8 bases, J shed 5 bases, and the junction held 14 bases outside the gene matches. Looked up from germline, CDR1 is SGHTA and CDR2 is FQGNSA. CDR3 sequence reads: CASVQTPGLGHEQYF. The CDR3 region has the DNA TGTGCCAGCGTACAAACACCGGGACTAGGGCACGAGCAGTACTTC.

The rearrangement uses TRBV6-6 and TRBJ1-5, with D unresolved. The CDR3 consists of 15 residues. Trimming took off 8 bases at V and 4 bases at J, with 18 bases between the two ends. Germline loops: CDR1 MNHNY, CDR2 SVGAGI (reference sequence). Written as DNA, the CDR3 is TGTGCCAGCCGAAGGAACGCGGAAGCAAATCAGCCCCAGCATTTT. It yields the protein CASRRNAEANQPQHF.

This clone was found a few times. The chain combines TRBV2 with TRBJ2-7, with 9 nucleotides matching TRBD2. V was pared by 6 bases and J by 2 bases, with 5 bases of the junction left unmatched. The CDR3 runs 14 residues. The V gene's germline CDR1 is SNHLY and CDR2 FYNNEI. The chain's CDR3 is CASRGAGGPYEQYF. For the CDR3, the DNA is TGTGCCAGCAGAGGTGCGGGGGGGCCCTACGAGCAGTACTTC. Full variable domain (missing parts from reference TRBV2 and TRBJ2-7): EPEVTQTPSHQVTQMGQEVILRCVPISNHLYFYWYRQILGQKVEFLVSFYNNEISEKSEIFDDQFSVERPDGSNFTLKIRSTKLEDSAMYFCASRGAGGPYEQYFGPGTRLTVT.

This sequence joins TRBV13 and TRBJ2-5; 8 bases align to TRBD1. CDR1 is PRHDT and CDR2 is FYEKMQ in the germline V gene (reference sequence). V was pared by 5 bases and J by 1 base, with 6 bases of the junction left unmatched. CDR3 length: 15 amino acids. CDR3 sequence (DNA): TGTGCCAGCAGCCCCGGACAGGGAGGCCAAGAGACCCAGTACTTC. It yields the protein CASSPGQGGQETQYF.

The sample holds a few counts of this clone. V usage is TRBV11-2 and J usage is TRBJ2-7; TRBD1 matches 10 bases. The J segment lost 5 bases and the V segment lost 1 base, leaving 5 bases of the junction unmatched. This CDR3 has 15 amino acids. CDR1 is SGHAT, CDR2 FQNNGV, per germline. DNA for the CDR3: TGTGCCAGCAGCTTAGCGGGACAGGGGATTAACGAGCAGTACTTC. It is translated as CASSLAGQGINEQYF.

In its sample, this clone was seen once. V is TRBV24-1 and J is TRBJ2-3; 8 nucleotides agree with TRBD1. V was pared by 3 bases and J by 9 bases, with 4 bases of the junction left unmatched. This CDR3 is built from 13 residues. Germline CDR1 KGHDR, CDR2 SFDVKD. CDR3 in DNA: TGTGCCACCAGTGATGCCACAGGGGGGACGCAGTATTTT. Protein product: CATSDATGGTQYF.

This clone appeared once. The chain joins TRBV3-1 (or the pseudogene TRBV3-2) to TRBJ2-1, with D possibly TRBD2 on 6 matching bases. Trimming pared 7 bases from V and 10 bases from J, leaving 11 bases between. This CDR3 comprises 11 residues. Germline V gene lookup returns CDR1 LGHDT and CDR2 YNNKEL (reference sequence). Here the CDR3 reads CASTQAGEQFF. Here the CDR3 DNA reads TGTGCCAGCACCCAGGCGGGGGAGCAGTTCTTC.

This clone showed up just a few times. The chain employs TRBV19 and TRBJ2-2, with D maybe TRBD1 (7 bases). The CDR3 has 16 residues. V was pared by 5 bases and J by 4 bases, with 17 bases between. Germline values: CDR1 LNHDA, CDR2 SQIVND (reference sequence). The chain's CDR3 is CASSPGQAGGTGELFF. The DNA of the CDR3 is TGTGCCAGTAGTCCTGGACAGGCCGGGGGCACCGGGGAGCTGTTTTTT.

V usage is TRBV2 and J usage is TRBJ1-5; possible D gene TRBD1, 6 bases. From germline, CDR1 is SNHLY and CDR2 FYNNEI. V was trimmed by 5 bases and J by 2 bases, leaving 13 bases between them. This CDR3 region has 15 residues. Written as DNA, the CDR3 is TGTGCCAGCAGTATAACAGGGTACGGCAATCAGCCCCAGCATTTT. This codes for CASSITGYGNQPQHF.

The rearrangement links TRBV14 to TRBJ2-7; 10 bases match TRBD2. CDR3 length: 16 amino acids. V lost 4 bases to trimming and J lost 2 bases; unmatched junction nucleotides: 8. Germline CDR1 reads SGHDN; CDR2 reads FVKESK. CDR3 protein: CASSPGWLAGAYEQYF. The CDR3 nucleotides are TGTGCCAGCAGCCCCGGTTGGCTAGCGGGGGCCTACGAGCAGTACTTC.